This record concerns one T cell receptor beta chain sequence. Antigen unknown. The CDR3 spans 15 residues. Every donor was a healthy person donating bone marrow. 60 Vbeta and 13 Jbeta primers were used in PCR. TCRdb's table, derived via immunoSEQ multiplex PCR, lists solely in-frame clones and lacks some. Of 89,000 or so clones listed, 65% to 75% are singletons. The data were obtained in a study of cytomegalovirus exposure and HLA in healthy donors. The wider study: About 80 million unique TCRs from HLA-typed donors made up an early data release. General study results and limits: Altogether, about 160 TCR beta chains were recorded as cytomegalovirus-associated.

The sequence was obtained from a man in his 60s in good health and CMV-seronegative. This rearrangement joins TRBV21-1 to TRBJ1-1. TRBV21-1 is flagged as a pseudogene. The sequencing sample was made of PBMCs. CDR3 residues: CAGNRGGDMNTEAFF. For the CDR3, the DNA is TGTGCCGGGAATAGGGGGGGCGACATGAACACTGAAGCTTTCTTT.